One and the same sample provided the 11 T cell receptor beta chains below, sequenced in a study of shared clonotypes between healthy human individuals. Assay: immunoSEQ multiplex PCR; the TCRdb copy retains only in-frame clones and omits some. The table lists 950,000 to 1,100,000 clones, around 76% of them singletons. Sequenced sample: memory CD4+ T cells sorted from blood. Documented subset: CD45RA-negative fraction. The receptor source for this set is a man between 18 and 29 years old in good health.

Details on this clone: The same CDR3 also results from other DNA sequences found in this sample. The gene calls are TRBV7-9 and TRBJ1-6; D might be TRBD1 (5 bases). The germline CDR1 and CDR2 sequences are SEHNR and FQNEAQ (reference sequence). The V end was cut by 1 base, the J end by 7 bases, with 11 bases between. The CDR3 is 15 amino acids. CDR3 in amino acids: CASSLGDRGNSPLHF. Here the CDR3 DNA reads TGTGCCAGCAGCTTAGGGGACCGAGGGAATTCACCCCTCCACTTT.

This clone came up once. Other DNA sequences in the same sample also yield this CDR3. The V gene is TRBV5-1, the J gene TRBJ2-3, with D perhaps TRBD2 (6 bases). Germline CDR1 and CDR2: SGHRS and YFSETQ. This CDR3 is built from 15 residues. V dropped 0 bases and J dropped 0 bases, with 8 bases sitting between them. In nucleotides, the CDR3 is TGCGCCAGCAGCTTGGGCGGGGCTAGCACAGATACGCAGTATTTT. Protein product: CASSLGGASTDTQYF.

This rearrangement joins TRBV19 to TRBJ2-2, with a possible D match to TRBD2 (5 bases). This CDR3 has 15 residues. V was shortened by 5 bases and J by 6 bases, with 16 bases between the two germline ends. Germline V gene data show CDR1 as LNHDA and CDR2 as SQIVND (reference sequence). The DNA for the CDR3 is TGTGCCAGTAGTCGAAGCGGAGAGAGGGCCGGGGAGCTGTTTTTT. Its translation: CASSRSGERAGELFF.

The V call is TRBV28, the J call TRBJ2-3; 7 bases agree with TRBD1. V was clipped by 10 bases and J by 3 bases; unmatched bases: 7. This CDR3 is 13 amino acids long. Germline-derived CDR1 and CDR2 are MDHEN and SYDVKM. The CDR3 coding sequence is TGTGCCACACGGAGACAGGGAACAGATACGCAGTATTTT. This translates into CATRRQGTDTQYF.

The chain carries TRBV27 and TRBJ2-7; perhaps TRBD1 as D (5 bases). The CDR3 is 12 residues long. Deletions cut 2 bases from V and 3 bases from J, with 5 bases between. Germline V gives CDR1 MNHEY, CDR2 SMNVEV (reference sequence). The CDR3 coding sequence is TGTGCCAGCAGTTTAACAGGCTACGAGCAGTACTTC. It yields the protein CASSLTGYEQYF.

This rearrangement joins TRBV19 to TRBJ1-2; 7 positions agree with TRBD1. The CDR3 contains 15 residues. V was clipped by 10 bases and J by 7 bases; unmatched bases: 18. CDR1 is LNHDA, CDR2 SQIVND, per germline (reference sequence). The CDR3 nucleotides are TGTGCCACCCTGGGAACAGGGGCCTTTCTAGGTGGCTACACCTTC. Translating gives CATLGTGAFLGGYTF.

This sequence joins TRBV11-2 and TRBJ2-7; D is possibly TRBD1 (6 bases). Germline assignment: CDR1 SGHAT and CDR2 FQNNGV. Trimming left V 0 bases short and J 3 bases short, with 9 bases between. CDR3 length equals 14 residues. The CDR3 bases are TGTGCCAGCAGCTTAGAGGGCAGGGGCTACGAGCAGTACTTC. The encoded protein is CASSLEGRGYEQYF.

The genes are TRBV6-6 and TRBJ2-4, with 7 bases lining up with TRBD1. The CDR3 runs 15 residues. After removal of 5 bases from V and 5 bases from J, the junction contained 9 bases not matched to a gene. Germline values: CDR1 MNHNY, CDR2 SVGAGI (reference sequence). The CDR3 sequence: CASSPTPGQENIQYF. The CDR3 nucleotides are TGTGCCAGCAGTCCCACGCCCGGACAGGAAAACATTCAGTACTTC.

The CDR3 bases are TGTGCCAGCAGCGCAGGGGGGGGCAGGAATCAGCCCCAGCATTTT. Amino acids: CASSAGGGRNQPQHF. V is TRBV5-4 and J is TRBJ1-5; 7 nucleotides line up with TRBD1. The junction had 8 bases not matched to a gene; V was cut back by 4 bases and J by 4 bases. This CDR3 region has 15 residues. The germline gives CDR1 SGHNT, CDR2 YYREEE (reference sequence).

This rearrangement joins TRBV2 to TRBJ1-3; D is ambiguous. The V end lost 3 bases, the J end lost 2 bases, and 8 bases lay between the germline ends. The CDR3 sequence is 14 residues long. The V gene's germline CDR1 is SNHLY and CDR2 FYNNEI. CDR3 amino acids: CASSESGTGNTIYF. The CDR3 DNA is TGTGCCAGCAGTGAGTCCGGAACTGGAAACACCATATATTTT.

This rearrangement joins TRBV30 to TRBJ1-1; maybe TRBD1 (6 bases). There are 14 residues in the CDR3. CDR1 GTSNPN and CDR2 SVGIG come from the germline V gene (reference sequence). Trimming stripped 0 bases from V and 4 bases from J, with 12 bases between. The DNA of the CDR3 is TGTGCCTGGAGTGTGAGGGGGGCGGGCACTGAAGCTTTCTTT. Amino acid sequence: CAWSVRGAGTEAFF.